This T cell receptor (beta chain) was captured in a study of low-dose radiotherapy and immunotherapy resistance in tumors. Whole-study context: The regimen for patients comprised intravenous nivolumab 240 mg every two weeks plus intravenous ipilimumab 1 mg/kg every six weeks. The study gave patients oral aspirin 300 mg daily for four cycles from cycle 1 day 1.

CDR1 and CDR2 (germline): SNHLY, FYNNEI. V gave up 6 bases and J gave up 9 bases, with 16 bases separating them. This CDR3 has 13 residues. TRAV and TRBV primers primed cDNA for both TCRalpha and TCRbeta. TCRs were amplified for 15 to 20 PCR cycles with a constant-region primer and V-primer adapter. It was by in vitro transcription that isolated mRNA was amplified. TCRdb passed the reads through MiXCR, listing each CDR3 protein once. The sample lists approximately 14,000 distinct CDR3 sequences; roughly 52% were seen once. This chain uses TRBV2 with TRBJ2-3; possibly TRBD2 for D (6 bases). The receptor was isolated from a human donor with advanced metastatic prostate, ovarian, gallbladder or colorectal cancer (not recorded which). This table probably holds off-target reads from a library built for another chain. CDR3 DNA: TGTGCCAGCAGCGTAGCGGCCGAGGGGACGCAGTATTTT. Translated, it gives CASSVAAEGTQYF.